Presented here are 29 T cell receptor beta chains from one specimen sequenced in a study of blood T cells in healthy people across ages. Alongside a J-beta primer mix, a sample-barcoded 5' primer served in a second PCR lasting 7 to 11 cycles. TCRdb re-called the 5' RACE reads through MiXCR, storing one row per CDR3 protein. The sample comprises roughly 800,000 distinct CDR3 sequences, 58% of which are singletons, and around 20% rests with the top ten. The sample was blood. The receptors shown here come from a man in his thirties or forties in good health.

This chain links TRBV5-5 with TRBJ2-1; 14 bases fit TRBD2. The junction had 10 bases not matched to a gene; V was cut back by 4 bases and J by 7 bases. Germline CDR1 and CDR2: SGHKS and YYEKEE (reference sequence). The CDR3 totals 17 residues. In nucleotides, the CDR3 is TGTGCCAGCAGCCGTAGGGGACTAGCGGGAGACCTGAATGAGCAGTTCTTC. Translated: CASSRRGLAGDLNEQFF.

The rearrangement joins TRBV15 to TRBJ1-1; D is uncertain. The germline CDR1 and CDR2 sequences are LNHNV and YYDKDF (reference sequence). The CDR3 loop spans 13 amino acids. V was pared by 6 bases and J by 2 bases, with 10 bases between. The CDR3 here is CATSQALNTEAFF. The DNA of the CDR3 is TGTGCCACCAGTCAGGCACTTAACACTGAAGCTTTCTTT.

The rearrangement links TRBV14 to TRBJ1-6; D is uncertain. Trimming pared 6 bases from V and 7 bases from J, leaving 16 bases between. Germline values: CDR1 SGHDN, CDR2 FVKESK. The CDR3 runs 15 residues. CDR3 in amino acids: CASSPGRGLNSPLHF. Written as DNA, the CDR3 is TGTGCCAGCAGTCCCGGACGGGGATTAAATTCACCCCTCCACTTT.

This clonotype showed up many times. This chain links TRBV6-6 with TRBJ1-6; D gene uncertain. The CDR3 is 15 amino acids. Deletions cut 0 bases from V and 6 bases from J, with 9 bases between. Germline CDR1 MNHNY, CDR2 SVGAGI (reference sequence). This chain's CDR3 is CASSYSTWGNSPLHF. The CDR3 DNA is TGTGCCAGCAGTTACTCGACCTGGGGTAATTCACCCCTCCACTTT.

CDR3 amino acids: CASSLATGGYSYNSPLHF. In nucleotides, the CDR3 is TGTGCCAGCAGCTTAGCGACAGGGGGCTACTCCTATAATTCACCCCTCCACTTT. This rearrangement joins TRBV7-2 to TRBJ1-6, with 10 bases that match TRBD1. V shed 0 bases, J shed 0 bases, and the junction held 2 bases outside the gene matches. This CDR3 comprises 18 residues. The V gene's germline CDR1 is SGHTA and CDR2 FQGNSA. Filled out from reference TRBV7-2 and TRBJ1-6, the complete variable domain reads GAGVSQSPSNKVTEKGKDVELRCDPISGHTALYWYRQSLGQGLEFLIYFQGNSAPDKSGLPSDRFSAERTGGSVSTLTIQRTQQEDSAVYLCASSLATGGYSYNSPLHFGNGTRLTVT.

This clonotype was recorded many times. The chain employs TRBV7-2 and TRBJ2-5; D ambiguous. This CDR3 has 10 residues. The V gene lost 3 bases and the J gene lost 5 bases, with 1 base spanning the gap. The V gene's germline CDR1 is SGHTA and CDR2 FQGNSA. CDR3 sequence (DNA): TGTGCCAGCAGCTTTGAGACCCAGTACTTC. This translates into CASSFETQYF.

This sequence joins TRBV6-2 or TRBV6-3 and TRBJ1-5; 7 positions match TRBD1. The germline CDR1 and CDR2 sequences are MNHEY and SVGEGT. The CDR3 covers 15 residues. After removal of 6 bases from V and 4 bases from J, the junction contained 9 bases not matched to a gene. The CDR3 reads CASRTDREGNQPQHF. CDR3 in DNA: TGTGCCAGCAGAACCGACAGGGAAGGGAATCAGCCCCAGCATTTT.

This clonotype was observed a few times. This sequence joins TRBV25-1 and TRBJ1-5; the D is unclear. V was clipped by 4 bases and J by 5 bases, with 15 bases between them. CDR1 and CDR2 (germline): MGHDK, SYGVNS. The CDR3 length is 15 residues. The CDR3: CASSGNTDGDQPQHF. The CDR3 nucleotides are TGTGCCAGCAGTGGAAATACCGACGGGGATCAGCCCCAGCATTTT.

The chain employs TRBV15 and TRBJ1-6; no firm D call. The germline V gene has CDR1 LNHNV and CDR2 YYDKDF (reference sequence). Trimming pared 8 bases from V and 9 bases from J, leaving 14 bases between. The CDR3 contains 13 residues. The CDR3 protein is CATHGNRGSPLHF. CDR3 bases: TGTGCCACCCATGGAAACCGGGGTTCACCCCTCCACTTT. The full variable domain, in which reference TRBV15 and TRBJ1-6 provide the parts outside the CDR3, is DAMVIQNPRYQVTQFGKPVTLSCSQTLNHNVMYWYQQKSSQAPKLLFHYYDKDFNNEADTPDNFQSRRPNTSFCFLDIRSPGLGDTAMYLCATHGNRGSPLHFGNGTRLTVT.

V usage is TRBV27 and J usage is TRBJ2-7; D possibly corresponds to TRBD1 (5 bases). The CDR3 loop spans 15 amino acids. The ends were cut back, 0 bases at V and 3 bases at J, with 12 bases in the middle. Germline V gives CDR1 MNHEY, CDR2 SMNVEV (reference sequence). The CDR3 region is CASSLSLGRDYEQYF. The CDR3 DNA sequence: TGTGCCAGCAGTTTATCCCTCGGCAGGGACTACGAGCAGTACTTC.

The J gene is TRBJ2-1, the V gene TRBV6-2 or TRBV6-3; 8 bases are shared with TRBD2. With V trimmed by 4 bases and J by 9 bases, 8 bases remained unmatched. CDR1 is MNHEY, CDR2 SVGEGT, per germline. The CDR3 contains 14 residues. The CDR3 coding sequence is TGTGCCAGCAGTTCGCATCTAACTAGCGGTGAGCAGTTCTTC. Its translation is CASSSHLTSGEQFF.

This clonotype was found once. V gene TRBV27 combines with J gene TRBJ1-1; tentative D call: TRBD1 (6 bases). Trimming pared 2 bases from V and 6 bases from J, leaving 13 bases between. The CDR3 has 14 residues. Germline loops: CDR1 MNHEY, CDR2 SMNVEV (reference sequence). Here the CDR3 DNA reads TGTGCCAGCAGTTTAGTGGGGGGCGGATCTGAAGCTTTCTTT. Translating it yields CASSLVGGGSEAFF.

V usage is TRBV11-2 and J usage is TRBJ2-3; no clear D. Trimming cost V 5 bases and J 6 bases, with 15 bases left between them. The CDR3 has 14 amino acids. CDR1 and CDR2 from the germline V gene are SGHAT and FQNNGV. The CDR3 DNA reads TGTGCCAGCAGCGCCTCACTCCGACGGGATACGCAGTATTTT. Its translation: CASSASLRRDTQYF.

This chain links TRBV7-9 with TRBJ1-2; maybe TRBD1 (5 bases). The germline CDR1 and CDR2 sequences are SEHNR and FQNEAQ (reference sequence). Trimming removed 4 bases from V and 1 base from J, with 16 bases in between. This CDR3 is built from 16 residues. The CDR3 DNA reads TGTGCCAGCAGCTCATATCAGGGTGATGGTAACTATGGCTACACCTTC. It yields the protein CASSSYQGDGNYGYTF.

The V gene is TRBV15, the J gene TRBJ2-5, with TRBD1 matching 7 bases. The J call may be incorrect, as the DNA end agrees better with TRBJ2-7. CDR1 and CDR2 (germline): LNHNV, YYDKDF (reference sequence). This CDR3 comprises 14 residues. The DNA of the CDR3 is TGTGCCACCAGCAGAGGAAGGGACAGCTACGAGCAGTACTTC. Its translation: CATSRGRDSYEQYF.

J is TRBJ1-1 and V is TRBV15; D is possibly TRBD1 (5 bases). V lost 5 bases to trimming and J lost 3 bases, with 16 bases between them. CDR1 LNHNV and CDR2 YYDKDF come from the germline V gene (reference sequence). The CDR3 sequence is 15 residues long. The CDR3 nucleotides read TGTGCCACCAGCGAGACGGGACCTGGGTACACTGAAGCTTTCTTT. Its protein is CATSETGPGYTEAFF.

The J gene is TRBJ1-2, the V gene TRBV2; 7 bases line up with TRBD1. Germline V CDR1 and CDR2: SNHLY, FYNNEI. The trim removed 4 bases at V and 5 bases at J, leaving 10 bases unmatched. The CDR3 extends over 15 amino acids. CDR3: CASSVNRDSSYGYTF. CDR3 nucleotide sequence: TGTGCCAGCAGTGTAAACCGGGACAGCAGTTATGGCTACACCTTC.

The CDR3 DNA is TGTGCCAGCAGTATAGACGAGCGGGGGTCCTACGAGCAGTACTTC. Amino acid sequence: CASSIDERGSYEQYF. V usage is TRBV12-3 or TRBV12-4 and J usage is TRBJ2-4; 8 bases are shared with TRBD2. The J call may be wrong; the DNA end is better matched by TRBJ2-7. The CDR3 is 15 residues long.

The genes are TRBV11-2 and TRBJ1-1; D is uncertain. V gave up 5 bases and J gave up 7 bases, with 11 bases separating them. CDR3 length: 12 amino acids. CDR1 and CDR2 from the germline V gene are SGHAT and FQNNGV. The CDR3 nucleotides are TGTGCCAGCAGCCCGACGATTGGTGAAGCTTTCTTT. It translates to CASSPTIGEAFF.

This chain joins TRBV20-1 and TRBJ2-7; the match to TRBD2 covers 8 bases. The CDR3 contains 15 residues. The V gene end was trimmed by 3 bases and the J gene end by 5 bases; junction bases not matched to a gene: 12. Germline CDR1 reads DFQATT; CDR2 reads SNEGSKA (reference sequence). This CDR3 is CSASRRGSGGDEQYF. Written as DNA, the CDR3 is TGCAGTGCTAGTCGTCGCGGGAGCGGGGGAGACGAGCAGTACTTC.

This chain's CDR3 is CASSYGGGATDTQYF. The CDR3 nucleotides read TGTGCCAGCAGTTACGGCGGGGGGGCCACAGATACGCAGTATTTT. The gene calls are TRBV6-2 or TRBV6-3 and TRBJ2-3; 9 nucleotides line up with TRBD2. With V trimmed by 2 bases and J by 2 bases, 2 bases remained unmatched. The CDR3 runs 15 residues. Germline CDR1 MNHEY, CDR2 SVGEGT.

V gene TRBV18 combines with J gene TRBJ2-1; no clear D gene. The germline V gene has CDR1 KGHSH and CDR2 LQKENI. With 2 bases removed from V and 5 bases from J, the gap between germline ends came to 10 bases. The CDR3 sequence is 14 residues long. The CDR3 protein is CASSPMDLNNEQFF. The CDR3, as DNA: TGTGCCAGCTCACCAATGGACCTCAACAATGAGCAGTTCTTC.

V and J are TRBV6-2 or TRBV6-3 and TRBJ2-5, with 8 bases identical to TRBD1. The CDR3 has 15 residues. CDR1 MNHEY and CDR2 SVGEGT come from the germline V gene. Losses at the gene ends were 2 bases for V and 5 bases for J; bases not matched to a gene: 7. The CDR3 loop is CASSYTQGARETQYF. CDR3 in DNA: TGTGCCAGCAGTTACACCCAGGGGGCGAGGGAGACCCAGTACTTC.

CDR3 nucleotides: TGTGCCAGCAGCTACAACCAGGGACTAGCGGGAGCCTACGAGCAGTACTTC. Amino acids: CASSYNQGLAGAYEQYF. J is TRBJ2-7 and V is TRBV7-9; 14 bases map to TRBD2. V dropped 4 bases and J dropped 2; count of bases not matched to a gene: 7. This CDR3 has 17 residues. From germline, CDR1 is SEHNR and CDR2 FQNEAQ (reference sequence).

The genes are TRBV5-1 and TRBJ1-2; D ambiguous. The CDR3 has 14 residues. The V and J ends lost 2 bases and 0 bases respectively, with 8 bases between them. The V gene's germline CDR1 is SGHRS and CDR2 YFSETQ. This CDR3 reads CASSLTQTNYGYTF. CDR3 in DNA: TGCGCCAGCAGCTTAACACAGACTAACTATGGCTACACCTTC.

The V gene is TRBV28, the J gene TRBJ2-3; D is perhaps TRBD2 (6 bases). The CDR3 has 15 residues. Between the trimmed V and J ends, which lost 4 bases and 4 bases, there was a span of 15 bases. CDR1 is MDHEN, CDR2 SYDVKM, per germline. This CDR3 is CASSSIAEEADTQYF. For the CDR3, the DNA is TGTGCCAGCAGTTCCATAGCGGAAGAGGCAGATACGCAGTATTTT.

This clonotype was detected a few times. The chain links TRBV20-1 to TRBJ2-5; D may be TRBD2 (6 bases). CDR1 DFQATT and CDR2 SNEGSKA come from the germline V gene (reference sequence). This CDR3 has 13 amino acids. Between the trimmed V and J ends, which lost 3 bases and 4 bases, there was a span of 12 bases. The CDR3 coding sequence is TGCAGTGCTAGTAAGACTAGTAGAGAGACCCAGTACTTC. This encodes CSASKTSRETQYF.

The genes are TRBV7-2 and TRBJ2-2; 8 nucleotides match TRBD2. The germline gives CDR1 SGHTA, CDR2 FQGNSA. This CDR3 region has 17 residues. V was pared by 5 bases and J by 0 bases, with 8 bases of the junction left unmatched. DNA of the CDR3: TGTGCCAGCAGCAGAGAGTTGGGACTAGCGAACACCGGGGAGCTGTTTTTT. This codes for CASSRELGLANTGELFF.

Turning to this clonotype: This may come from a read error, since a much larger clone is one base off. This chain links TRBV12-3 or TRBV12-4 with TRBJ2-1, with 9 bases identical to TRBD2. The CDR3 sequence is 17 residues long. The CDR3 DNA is TGTACCAGCAGCCAGGGTTTTAGCGGGAGCGAGTACAATGAGCAGTTCTTC. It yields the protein CTSSQGFSGSEYNEQFF.